This T cell receptor beta chain is drawn from a study of blood T cell repertoires in COVID-19. Study at large: Acute and convalescent COVID-19 samples came from the United States, Italy and Spain.

The germline gives CDR1 MNHEY, CDR2 SMNVEV (reference sequence). CDR3 size: 15 residues. V lost 6 bases and J lost 4, with 18 bases in between. Repertoires were generated with immunoSEQ multiplex PCR, while TCRdb's copy carries only in-frame clones and drops some. Among fewer than 450,000 clones, 85% to 90% were seen once, and the ten largest hold roughly 1.2%. Participants spanned ages about 18 to 100 years and resided in around 25 US areas. Cohorts were assigned according to the clinical history that participants reported. Resolution of symptoms, clearance, or two negative PCRs was present in recovered Cohort 3 donors.

The genes are TRBV27 and TRBJ1-2; D uncertain. Material: PBMCs or T cells enriched from blood (not recorded which). This TCR came from a woman between 18 and 29 years old who had recovered from COVID-19. For the CDR3, the DNA is TGTGCCAGCAGCCCTGATGCCGCCGAGTTCTATGGCTACACCTTC. Amino acids: CASSPDAAEFYGYTF.